The 25 T cell receptor beta chains presented below share a single source sample, sequenced in a study of T cell responses to AZD1222 COVID-19 vaccine. Method: immunoSEQ multiplex PCR; TCRdb's copy keeps in-frame clones and lacks some. The table includes roughly 80,000 clones, nearly 90% detected once. Sequencing was performed on peripheral blood, taken on day 0 of MenACWY control vaccination. The receptors shown here come from an adult in good health.

This rearrangement joins TRBV9 to TRBJ1-5; possible D gene TRBD1, 6 bases. Per germline, CDR1 SGDLS and CDR2 YYNGEE. V was trimmed by 5 bases and J by 3 bases, leaving 12 bases between them. The CDR3 loop spans 14 amino acids. CDR3 DNA sequence: TGTGCCAGCAGTGAACAGGGTTCCAATCAGCCCCAGCATTTT. This sequence encodes CASSEQGSNQPQHF.

This clone showed up just a few times. The rearrangement links TRBV9 to TRBJ1-2, with 8 bases that match TRBD1. With V trimmed by 0 bases and J by 7 bases, 2 bases remained unmatched. The length of the CDR3 is 13 residues. Germline lookup yields CDR1 SGDLS and CDR2 YYNGEE. The CDR3 DNA reads as TGTGCCAGCAGCGTAGAGGACAGGGCTGGCTACACCTTC. Translation gives CASSVEDRAGYTF.

CDR3: CASSLDRGQETQYF. DNA of the CDR3: TGTGCCAGCAGCTTAGATCGAGGGCAAGAGACCCAGTACTTC. The J gene is TRBJ2-5, the V gene TRBV11-3, with a weak D call TRBD2 (5 bases). V lost 0 bases and J lost 2, with 7 bases in between. This CDR3 comprises 14 residues. Per the germline V gene, CDR1 is SGHNT and CDR2 is YENEEA.

This sequence joins TRBV5-6 and TRBJ2-7; possible D gene TRBD2, 7 bases. V lost 7 bases to trimming and J lost 4 bases, with 27 bases between them. The germline V gene has CDR1 SGHDT and CDR2 YYEEEE. The CDR3 is 17 amino acids. The CDR3 nucleotides read TGTGCCAGCTCCGTTCTACCCGGGGGGCTGGGTGGATACGAGCAGTACTTC. This encodes CASSVLPGGLGGYEQYF.

This rearrangement joins TRBV5-1 to TRBJ2-5; D may be TRBD2 (7 bases). Looked up from germline, CDR1 is SGHRS and CDR2 is YFSETQ. V lost 7 bases, J lost 3 bases, and 16 bases lay in between. CDR3 length: 14 residues. The CDR3 loop reads CASGKGGGEETQYF. The CDR3 nucleotides are TGCGCCAGCGGCAAAGGGGGGGGCGAAGAGACCCAGTACTTC.

J is TRBJ2-1 and V is TRBV29-1; D unclear. The CDR3 has 13 amino acids. Looked up from germline, CDR1 is SQVTM and CDR2 is ANQGSEA. V lost 4 bases, J lost 0 bases, and 7 bases lay in between. CDR3 sequence reads: CSVVRSSYNEQFF. CDR3 DNA sequence: TGCAGCGTTGTGAGGAGCTCCTACAATGAGCAGTTCTTC.

The chain joins TRBV11-2 to TRBJ2-7; 12 nucleotides align to TRBD1. The V segment lost 9 bases and the J segment 7 bases; nucleotides outside the gene matches: 10. The CDR3 spans 14 residues. Germline V CDR1 and CDR2: SGHAT, FQNNGV. Here the CDR3 reads CASLPGQGAREQYF. In DNA form, the CDR3 reads TGTGCCAGTTTGCCGGGACAGGGGGCAAGAGAGCAGTACTTC.

V is TRBV29-1 and J is TRBJ1-2, with TRBD1 as a possible D gene (5 bases). The length of the CDR3 is 13 residues. Germline V lookup: CDR1 SQVTM, CDR2 ANQGSEA. V was pared by 7 bases and J by 6 bases, with 18 bases between. CDR3 region: CSASGGGVNGYTF. The CDR3 region has the DNA TGCAGCGCCTCCGGGGGGGGAGTCAATGGCTACACCTTC. Using reference TRBV29-1 and TRBJ1-2 for the parts outside the CDR3, the full variable domain is SAVISQKPSRDICQRGTSLTIQCQVDSQVTMMFWYRQQPGQSLTLIATANQGSEATYESGFVIDKFPISRPNLTFSTLTVSNMSPEDSSIYLCSASGGGVNGYTFGSGTRLTVV.

The rearrangement uses TRBV5-4 and TRBJ2-3; tentative D call: TRBD2 (5 bases). The germline V gene has CDR1 SGHNT and CDR2 YYREEE (reference sequence). The ends were cut back, 4 bases at V and 0 bases at J, with 15 bases in the middle. The CDR3 length is 16 residues. The DNA of the CDR3 is TGTGCCAGCAGCCCCTCCGGGCGGGTGAGCACAGATACGCAGTATTTT. This sequence encodes CASSPSGRVSTDTQYF. The variable domain in full, with the rest retrieved from reference TRBV5-4 and TRBJ2-3, is ETGVTQSPTHLIKTRGQQVTLRCSSQSGHNTVSWYQQALGQGPQFIFQYYREEENGRGNFPPRFSGLQFPNYSSELNVNALELDDSALYLCASSPSGRVSTDTQYFGPGTRLTVL.

The chain is built from TRBV6-6 and TRBJ1-2; a possible D gene is TRBD1 (5 bases). CDR3 length: 15 amino acids. From germline, CDR1 is MNHNY and CDR2 SVGAGI (reference sequence). Trimming took 8 bases from V and 4 from J, leaving 20 bases between them. The CDR3 protein is CASDAWQGLTYGYTF. The CDR3, as DNA: TGTGCCAGCGACGCCTGGCAGGGCCTTACCTATGGCTACACCTTC.

This chain links TRBV6-5 with TRBJ1-1; possible D gene TRBD1, 6 bases. Trimming removed 8 bases at V and 1 base at J, with 17 bases between. Germline-derived CDR1 and CDR2 are MNHEY and SVGAGI. The CDR3 sequence is 15 residues long. CDR3 nucleotides: TGTGCCAGCCAGAACGGGGGACATCCGAACACTGAAGCTTTCTTT. This encodes CASQNGGHPNTEAFF.

The J gene is TRBJ2-2, the V gene TRBV3-1 (or the pseudogene TRBV3-2); D remains unclear. In germline, CDR1 is LGHDT, CDR2 YNNKEL (reference sequence). The CDR3 extends over 14 amino acids. Trimming took 1 base from V and 5 from J, leaving 8 bases between them. The CDR3 coding sequence is TGTGCCAGCAGCCAAGCCAGGTTGACCGGGGAGCTGTTTTTT. Residues: CASSQARLTGELFF.

This CDR3 reads CASSYGQGRNEKLFF. CDR3 coding DNA: TGTGCCAGCAGTTACGGGCAGGGTCGTAATGAAAAACTGTTTTTT. J is TRBJ1-4 and V is TRBV6-5; D might be TRBD1 (5 bases). The CDR3 has 15 amino acids. Deletions cut 2 bases from V and 4 bases from J, with 11 bases between. CDR1 and CDR2 from the germline V gene are MNHEY and SVGAGI.

V gene TRBV20-1 combines with J gene TRBJ1-2; D is uncertain. The CDR3 has 11 residues. Germline values: CDR1 DFQATT, CDR2 SNEGSKA (reference sequence). Trimming stripped 6 bases from V and 4 bases from J, with 9 bases between. CDR3 in amino acids: CSARQGYGYTF. In DNA, the CDR3 is TGCAGTGCGCGACAAGGCTATGGCTACACCTTC.

This rearrangement joins TRBV4-3 to TRBJ1-3, with no clear D. Between the trimmed V and J ends, which lost 0 bases and 6 bases, there was a span of 9 bases. Germline loops: CDR1 LGHNA, CDR2 YSLEER. This CDR3 is built from 14 residues. The CDR3 here is CASSQETEVNTIYF. The CDR3 DNA follows: TGCGCCAGCAGCCAAGAAACGGAGGTAAACACCATATATTTT.

This clone has more than one count but fewer than ten. The chain is built from TRBV27 and TRBJ2-1; 10 positions match TRBD2. The CDR3 runs 16 residues. Germline loops: CDR1 MNHEY, CDR2 SMNVEV (reference sequence). J gave up 6 bases and V 6 bases, and 11 bases lay outside the gene matches. The CDR3 DNA sequence: TGTGCCAGCAGAGTTTCCCCGAGCGGGGGGGGCAATGAGCAGTTCTTC. This codes for CASRVSPSGGGNEQFF.

This chain joins TRBV5-1 and TRBJ2-5; the D gene is possibly TRBD1 (6 bases). V was pared by 0 bases and J by 4 bases, with 7 bases between. CDR1 SGHRS and CDR2 YFSETQ come from the germline V gene. The CDR3 consists of 13 residues. CDR3 coding DNA: TGCGCCAGCAGCTTGGGACAGGCAGAGACCCAGTACTTC. Translated, it gives CASSLGQAETQYF.

The chain is built from TRBV5-1 and TRBJ1-2, with D possibly being TRBD1 (5 bases). The CDR3 covers 13 residues. The V gene's germline CDR1 is SGHRS and CDR2 YFSETQ. V lost 4 bases, J lost 4 bases, and 11 bases lay in between. CDR3: CASSETRGYGYTF. The CDR3 DNA reads TGCGCCAGCAGCGAGACAAGGGGCTATGGCTACACCTTC. Looking up the rest from reference TRBV5-1 and TRBJ1-2 gives the full variable domain: KAGVTQTPRYLIKTRGQQVTLSCSPISGHRSVSWYQQTPGQGLQFLFEYFSETQRNKGNFPGRFSGRQFSNSRSEMNVSTLELGDSALYLCASSETRGYGYTFGSGTRLTVV.

The rearrangement uses TRBV2 and TRBJ2-5; D is perhaps TRBD2 (7 bases). Germline assignment: CDR1 SNHLY and CDR2 FYNNEI. V gave up 3 bases and J gave up 5 bases, with 22 bases separating them. The CDR3 runs 17 residues. CDR3 DNA: TGTGCCAGCAGTGACCGCGAGGGGGGGGCGGCTAGGGAGACCCAGTACTTC. As protein: CASSDREGGAARETQYF.

The V call is TRBV5-1, the J call TRBJ2-7, with 10 bases aligning to TRBD1. V gave up 3 bases and J gave up 1 base; unmatched junction bases: 4. The CDR3 contains 15 residues. CDR1 is SGHRS and CDR2 is YFSETQ in the germline V gene. The CDR3 DNA follows: TGCGCCAGCAGCTCTGACAGGGGGCTATCCTACGAGCAGTACTTC. Translated, it gives CASSSDRGLSYEQYF.

This chain connects TRBV28 to TRBJ1-1; unclear D gene. The CDR3 is 12 amino acids. The ends were cut back, 2 bases at V and 5 bases at J, with 6 bases in the middle. The germline CDR1 and CDR2 sequences are MDHEN and SYDVKM. Written as DNA, the CDR3 is TGTGCCAGCAGTTTACCGCTAACTGAAGCTTTCTTT. The encoded protein is CASSLPLTEAFF.

The genes are TRBV28 and TRBJ1-1; 7 bases match TRBD1. The germline V gene encodes CDR1 MDHEN and CDR2 SYDVKM. J gave up 6 bases and V 9 bases, and 13 bases lay outside the gene matches. The length of the CDR3 is 14 residues. In DNA, the CDR3 is TGTGCCAGTCACCCTGGGCAGGGGGTCTCTGAAGCTTTCTTT. This translates into CASHPGQGVSEAFF.

This rearrangement joins TRBV5-6 to TRBJ2-5; D remains unclear. V was clipped by 2 bases and J by 5 bases, with 13 bases between them. The CDR3 extends over 14 amino acids. Germline V gene lookup returns CDR1 SGHDT and CDR2 YYEEEE. Here the CDR3 reads CASSFYGLLETQYF. Written as DNA, the CDR3 is TGTGCCAGCAGCTTTTATGGGCTACTGGAGACCCAGTACTTC.

CDR3 coding DNA: TGTGCCAGCAGCCCCTCAGATGGCTACACCTTC. This translates into CASSPSDGYTF. The chain combines TRBV9 with TRBJ1-2; D is unresolved. V lost 4 bases to trimming and J lost 6 bases, with 7 bases between them. The germline V gene has CDR1 SGDLS and CDR2 YYNGEE. CDR3 length: 11 residues. The complete variable domain, with remaining parts taken from reference TRBV9 and TRBJ1-2, reads DSGVTQTPKHLITATGQRVTLRCSPRSGDLSVYWYQQSLDQGLQFLIQYYNGEERAKGNILERFSAQQFPDLHSELNLSSLELGDSALYFCASSPSDGYTFGSGTRLTVV.

The chain links TRBV9 to TRBJ2-5; perhaps TRBD1 as D (6 bases). The CDR3 totals 13 residues. CDR1 is SGDLS, CDR2 YYNGEE, per germline. The V end lost 2 bases, the J end lost 4 bases, and 9 bases lay between the germline ends. The CDR3, as DNA: TGTGCCAGCAGCGTCGGACAGTTAGAGACCCAGTACTTC. Translation gives CASSVGQLETQYF.